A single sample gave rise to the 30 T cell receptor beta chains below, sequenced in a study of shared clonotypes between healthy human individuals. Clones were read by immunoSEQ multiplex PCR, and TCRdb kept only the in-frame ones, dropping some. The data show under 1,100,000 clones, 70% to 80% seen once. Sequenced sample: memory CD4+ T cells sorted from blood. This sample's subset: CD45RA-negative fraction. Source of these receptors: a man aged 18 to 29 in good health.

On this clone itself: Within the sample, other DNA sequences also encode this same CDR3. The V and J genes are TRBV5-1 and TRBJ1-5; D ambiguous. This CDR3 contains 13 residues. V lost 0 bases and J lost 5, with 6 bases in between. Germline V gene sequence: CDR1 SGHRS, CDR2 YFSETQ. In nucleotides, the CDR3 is TGCGCCAGCAGCTTGGTCCCTTATCAGCCCCAGCATTTT. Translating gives CASSLVPYQPQHF.

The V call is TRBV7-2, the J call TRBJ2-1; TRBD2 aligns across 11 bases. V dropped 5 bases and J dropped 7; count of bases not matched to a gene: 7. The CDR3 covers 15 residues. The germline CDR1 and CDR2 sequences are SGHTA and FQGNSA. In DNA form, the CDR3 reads TGTGCCAGCAGCATTAGCGGGAGGGCTGTAAATGAGCAGTTCTTC. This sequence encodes CASSISGRAVNEQFF.

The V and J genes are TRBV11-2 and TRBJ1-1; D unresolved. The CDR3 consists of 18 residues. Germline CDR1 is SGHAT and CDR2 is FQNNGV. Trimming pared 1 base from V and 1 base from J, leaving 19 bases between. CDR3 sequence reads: CASSLGGLIGAQNTEAFF. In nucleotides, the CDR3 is TGTGCCAGCAGCTTAGGAGGGTTAATTGGAGCCCAGAACACTGAAGCTTTCTTT.

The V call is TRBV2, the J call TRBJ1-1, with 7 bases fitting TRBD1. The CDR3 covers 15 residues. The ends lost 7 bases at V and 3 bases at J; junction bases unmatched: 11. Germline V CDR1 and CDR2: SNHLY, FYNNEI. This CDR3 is CASNLLRQGHTEAFF. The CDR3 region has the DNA TGTGCCAGCAATTTACTAAGACAGGGACACACTGAAGCTTTCTTT.

The CDR3 sequence is CASEWQSKNIQYF. DNA of the CDR3: TGTGCCAGCGAGTGGCAGAGCAAAAACATTCAGTACTTC. The chain employs TRBV6-6 and TRBJ2-4; D not resolved. From germline, CDR1 is MNHNY and CDR2 SVGAGI (reference sequence). CDR3 length: 13 amino acids. V dropped 8 bases and J dropped 3 bases, with 11 bases sitting between them.

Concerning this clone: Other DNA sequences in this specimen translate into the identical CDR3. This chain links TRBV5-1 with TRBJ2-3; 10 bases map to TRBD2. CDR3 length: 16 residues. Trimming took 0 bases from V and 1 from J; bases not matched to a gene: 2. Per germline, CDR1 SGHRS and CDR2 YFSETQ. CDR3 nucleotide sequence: TGCGCCAGCAGCTTGGTCCTAGCGGGGGGCACAGATACGCAGTATTTT. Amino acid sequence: CASSLVLAGGTDTQYF.

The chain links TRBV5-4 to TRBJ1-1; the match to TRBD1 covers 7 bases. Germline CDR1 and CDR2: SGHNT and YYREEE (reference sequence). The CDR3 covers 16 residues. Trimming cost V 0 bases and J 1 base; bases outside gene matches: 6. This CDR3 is CASSLAKQGGNTEAFF. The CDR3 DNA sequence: TGTGCCAGCAGCTTGGCGAAGCAGGGGGGGAACACTGAAGCTTTCTTT.

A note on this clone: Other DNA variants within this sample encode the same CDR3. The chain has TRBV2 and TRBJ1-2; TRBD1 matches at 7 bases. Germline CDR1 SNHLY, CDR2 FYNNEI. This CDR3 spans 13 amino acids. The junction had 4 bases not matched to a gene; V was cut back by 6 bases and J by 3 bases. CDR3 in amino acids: CASSTGTDYGYTF. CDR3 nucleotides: TGTGCCAGCAGCACCGGGACAGACTATGGCTACACCTTC.

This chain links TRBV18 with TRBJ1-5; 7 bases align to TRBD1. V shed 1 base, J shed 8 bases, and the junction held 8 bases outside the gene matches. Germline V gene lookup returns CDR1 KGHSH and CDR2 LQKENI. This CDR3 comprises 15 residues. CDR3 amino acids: CASSPLGRGLEPQHF. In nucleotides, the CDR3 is TGTGCCAGCTCACCACTAGGGAGGGGGCTGGAGCCCCAGCATTTT.

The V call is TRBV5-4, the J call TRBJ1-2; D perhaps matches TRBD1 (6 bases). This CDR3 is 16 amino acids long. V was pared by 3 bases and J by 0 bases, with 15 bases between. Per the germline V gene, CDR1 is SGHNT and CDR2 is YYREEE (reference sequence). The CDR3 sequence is CASSSGGGGSNYGYTF. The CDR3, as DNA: TGTGCCAGCAGCTCCGGAGGGGGGGGGTCTAACTATGGCTACACCTTC.

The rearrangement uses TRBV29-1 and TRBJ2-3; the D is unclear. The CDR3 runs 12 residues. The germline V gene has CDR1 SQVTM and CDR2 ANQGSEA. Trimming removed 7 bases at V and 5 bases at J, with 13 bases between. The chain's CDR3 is CSARALEDTQYF. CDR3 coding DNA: TGCAGCGCTCGTGCCTTGGAAGATACGCAGTATTTT.

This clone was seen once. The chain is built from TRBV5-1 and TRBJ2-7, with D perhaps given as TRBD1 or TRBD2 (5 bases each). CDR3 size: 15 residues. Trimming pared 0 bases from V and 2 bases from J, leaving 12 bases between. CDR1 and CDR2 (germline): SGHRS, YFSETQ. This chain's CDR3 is CASSLGQGRPYEQYF. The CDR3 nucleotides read TGCGCCAGCAGCTTGGGGCAGGGACGGCCCTACGAGCAGTACTTC.

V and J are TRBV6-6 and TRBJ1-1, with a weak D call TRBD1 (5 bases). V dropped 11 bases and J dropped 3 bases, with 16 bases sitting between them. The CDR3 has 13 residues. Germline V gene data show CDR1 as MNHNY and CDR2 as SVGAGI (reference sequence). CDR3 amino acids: CAFSGNRDTEAFF. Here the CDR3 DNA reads TGTGCCTTTTCAGGGAACCGCGACACTGAAGCTTTCTTT.

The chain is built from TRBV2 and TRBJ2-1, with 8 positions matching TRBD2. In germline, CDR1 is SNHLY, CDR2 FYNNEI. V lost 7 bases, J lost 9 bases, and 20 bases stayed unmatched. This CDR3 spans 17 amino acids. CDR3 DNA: TGTGCCAGCAAGCTCACCTCCGGGACTAGGGGATTCGGTGAGCAGTTCTTC. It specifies CASKLTSGTRGFGEQFF.

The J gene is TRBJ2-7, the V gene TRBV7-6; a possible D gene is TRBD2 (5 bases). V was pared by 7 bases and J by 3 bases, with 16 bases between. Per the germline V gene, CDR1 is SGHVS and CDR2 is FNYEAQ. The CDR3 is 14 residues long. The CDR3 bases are TGTGCCAGCACCTACGGTGAGGGAAGCTACGAGCAGTACTTC. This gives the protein CASTYGEGSYEQYF.

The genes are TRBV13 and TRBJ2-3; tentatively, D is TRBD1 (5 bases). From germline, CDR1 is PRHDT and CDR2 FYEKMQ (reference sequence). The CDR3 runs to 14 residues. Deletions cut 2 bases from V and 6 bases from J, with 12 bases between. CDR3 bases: TGTGCCAGCAGCTTAAAGTCCTCAGGGGATACGCAGTATTTT. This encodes CASSLKSSGDTQYF.

CDR3 bases: TGCGCCAGCAGCCAACCTGGACTCTACAATGAGCAGTTCTTC. Translation gives CASSQPGLYNEQFF. J is TRBJ2-1 and V is TRBV5-1; tentative D call: TRBD2 (5 bases). V lost 4 bases and J lost 3, with 11 bases in between. The germline CDR1 and CDR2 sequences are SGHRS and YFSETQ. The CDR3 contains 14 residues. Full variable domain (outside the CDR3, taken from reference TRBV5-1 and TRBJ2-1): KAGVTQTPRYLIKTRGQQVTLSCSPISGHRSVSWYQQTPGQGLQFLFEYFSETQRNKGNFPGRFSGRQFSNSRSEMNVSTLELGDSALYLCASSQPGLYNEQFFGPGTRLTVL.

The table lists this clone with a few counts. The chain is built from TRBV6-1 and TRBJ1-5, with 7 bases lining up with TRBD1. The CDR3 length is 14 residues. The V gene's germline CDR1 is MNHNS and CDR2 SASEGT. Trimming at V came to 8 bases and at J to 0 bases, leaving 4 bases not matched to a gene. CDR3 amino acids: CASQTGDSNQPQHF. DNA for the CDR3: TGTGCCAGCCAAACAGGGGATAGCAATCAGCCCCAGCATTTT.

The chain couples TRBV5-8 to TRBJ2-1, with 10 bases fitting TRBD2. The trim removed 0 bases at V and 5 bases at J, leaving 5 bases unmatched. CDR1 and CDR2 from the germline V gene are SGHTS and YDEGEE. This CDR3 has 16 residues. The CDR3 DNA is TGTGCCAGCAGCTTGGGGTTGACTAGCGGGCACAATGAGCAGTTCTTC. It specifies CASSLGLTSGHNEQFF. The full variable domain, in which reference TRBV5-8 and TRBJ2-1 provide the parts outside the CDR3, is EAGVTQSPTHLIKTRGQQATLRCSPISGHTSVYWYQQALGLGLQFLLWYDEGEERNRGNFPPRFSGRQFPNYSSELNVNALELEDSALYLCASSLGLTSGHNEQFFGPGTRLTVL.

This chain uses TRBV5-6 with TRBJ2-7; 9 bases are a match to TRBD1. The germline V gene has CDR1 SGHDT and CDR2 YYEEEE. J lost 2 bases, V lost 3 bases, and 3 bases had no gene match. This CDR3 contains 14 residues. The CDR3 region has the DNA TGTGCCAGCAGCTCGACAGGGGGTACCTACGAGCAGTACTTC. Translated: CASSSTGGTYEQYF.

The CDR3 DNA reads as TGTGCCAGCAGTTTATTAAGGGGGTCGGCTGAAGCTTTCTTT. Residues: CASSLLRGSAEAFF. This chain connects TRBV27 to TRBJ1-1, with D perhaps matching TRBD1 (6 bases). Trimming removed 1 base at V and 6 bases at J, with 12 bases between. Germline V gene lookup returns CDR1 MNHEY and CDR2 SMNVEV (reference sequence). This CDR3 is 14 amino acids long.

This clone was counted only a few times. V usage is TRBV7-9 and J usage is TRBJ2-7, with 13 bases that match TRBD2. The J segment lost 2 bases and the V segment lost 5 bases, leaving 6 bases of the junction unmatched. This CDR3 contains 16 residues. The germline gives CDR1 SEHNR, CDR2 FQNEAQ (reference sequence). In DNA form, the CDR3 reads TGTGCCAGCAGCCGCACTAGCGGGAGGGGGACCTACGAGCAGTACTTC. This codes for CASSRTSGRGTYEQYF.

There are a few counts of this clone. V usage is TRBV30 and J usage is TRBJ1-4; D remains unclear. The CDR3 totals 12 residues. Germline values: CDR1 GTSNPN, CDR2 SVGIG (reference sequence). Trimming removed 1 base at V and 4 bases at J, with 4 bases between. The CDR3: CAWSGINEKLFF. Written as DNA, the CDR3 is TGTGCCTGGAGTGGCATTAATGAAAAACTGTTTTTT.

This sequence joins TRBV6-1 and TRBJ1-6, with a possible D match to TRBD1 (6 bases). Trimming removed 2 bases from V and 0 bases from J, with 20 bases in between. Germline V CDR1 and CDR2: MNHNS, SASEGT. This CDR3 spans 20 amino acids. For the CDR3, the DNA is TGTGCCAGCAGTGAATATGGTTGGGGGACAAGGAGCTCCTATAATTCACCCCTCCACTTT. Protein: CASSEYGWGTRSSYNSPLHF.

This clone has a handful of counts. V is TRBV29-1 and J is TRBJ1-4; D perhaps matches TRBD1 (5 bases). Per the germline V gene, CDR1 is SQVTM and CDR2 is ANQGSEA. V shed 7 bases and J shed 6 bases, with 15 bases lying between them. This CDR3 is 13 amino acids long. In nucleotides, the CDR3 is TGCAGCGCCCGACGGGGCGTGGATGAAAAACTGTTTTTT. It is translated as CSARRGVDEKLFF.

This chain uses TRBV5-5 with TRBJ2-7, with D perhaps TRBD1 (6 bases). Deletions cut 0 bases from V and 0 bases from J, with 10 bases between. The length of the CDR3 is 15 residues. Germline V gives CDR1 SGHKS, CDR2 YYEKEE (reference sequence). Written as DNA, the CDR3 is TGTGCCAGCAGCTTGGAAGGGGGTAGCTCCTACGAGCAGTACTTC. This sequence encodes CASSLEGGSSYEQYF.

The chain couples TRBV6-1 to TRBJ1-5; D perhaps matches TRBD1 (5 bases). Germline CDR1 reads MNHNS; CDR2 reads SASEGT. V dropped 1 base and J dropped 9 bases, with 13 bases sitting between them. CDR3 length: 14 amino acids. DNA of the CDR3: TGTGCCAGCAGTGAAGGGGGACGGTACTGGCCCCAGCATTTT. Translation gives CASSEGGRYWPQHF.

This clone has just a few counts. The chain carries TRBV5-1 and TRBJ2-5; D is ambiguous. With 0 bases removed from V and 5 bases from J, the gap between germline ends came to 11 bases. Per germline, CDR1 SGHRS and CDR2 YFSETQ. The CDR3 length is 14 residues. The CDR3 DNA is TGCGCCAGCAGCTTGGGGGAACCGTTCGAGACCCAGTACTTC. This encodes CASSLGEPFETQYF.

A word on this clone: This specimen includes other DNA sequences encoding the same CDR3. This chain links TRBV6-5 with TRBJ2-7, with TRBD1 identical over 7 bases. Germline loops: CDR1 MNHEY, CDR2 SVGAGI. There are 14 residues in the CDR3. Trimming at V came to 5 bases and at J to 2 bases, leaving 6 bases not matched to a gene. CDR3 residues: CASSPRTGTYEQYF. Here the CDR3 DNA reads TGTGCCAGCAGTCCCCGGACAGGAACCTACGAGCAGTACTTC.

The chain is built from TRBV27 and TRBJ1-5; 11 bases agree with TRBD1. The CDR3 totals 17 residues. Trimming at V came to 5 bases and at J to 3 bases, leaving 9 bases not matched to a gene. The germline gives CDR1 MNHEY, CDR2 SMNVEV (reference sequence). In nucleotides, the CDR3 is TGTGCCAGCAGTCCCAAATGGACAGGGGGCAACAATCAGCCCCAGCATTTT. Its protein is CASSPKWTGGNNQPQHF.